The clone carrying this TCR beta chain was observed a handful of times. The CDR3 totals 13 residues. The germline CDR1 and CDR2 sequences are SGHRS and YFSETQ. The V end lost 3 bases, the J end lost 0 bases, and 5 bases lay between the germline ends. This entry comes from a study of response to subunit inactivated influenza vaccine. TCRdb used MiXCR to reprocess the RT-PCR reads, holding one entry per CDR3 protein. Here the sample spans under 850,000 distinct CDR3 sequences, about 18% being singletons. V gene TRBV5-1 combines with J gene TRBJ2-3; D uncertain. Source: PBMCs from blood, taken about 5 days after vaccination. This TCR was sampled from a man aged 50 or older who received an inactivated influenza vaccine. CDR3 sequence reads: CASSYTSTDTQYF. For the CDR3, the DNA is TGCGCCAGCAGCTACACTAGCACAGATACGCAGTATTTT.